The following is a T cell receptor beta chain sequence with its context. Its target is unknown. The data originate from a study of T cells after yellow fever vaccination. Study details: Fractions of limited cellularity were prepared by means of SMART-Seq v4 Ultra Low Input.

A universal primer site and UMIs were added as TCR cDNA was made by 5'RACE template switching. TCRdb called the 5' RACE reads again in MiXCR, with one record for every CDR3 protein. The sample carries a few hundred thousand distinct CDR3 sequences, approximately 7% recorded once. Germline V CDR1 and CDR2: SGHDT, YYEEEE. With V trimmed by 0 bases and J by 8 bases, 7 bases remained unmatched. The CDR3 runs to 14 residues. Study results and caveats: In FACS-sorted repertoires, abundant clonotypes from the bulk population could appear as contaminants.

V and J are TRBV5-6 and TRBJ2-7; 8 bases line up with TRBD1. The material was PBMCs, obtained about 49 days after the first yellow fever vaccination. The sequence was collected from a man in his late teens or twenties who received the YFV17D yellow fever vaccine. The CDR3 DNA is TGTGCCAGCAGCTTGGATAGGACAGGGTACCAGCAGTACTTC. This translates into CASSLDRTGYQQYF.